This T cell receptor (beta chain) was sequenced in a study of Ad26.COV2.S vaccination and SARS-CoV-2 variants. General study findings and limits: Possibly, TCR breadth and depth analyses underestimated total T cell responses.

The CDR3 covers 17 residues. Germline V gives CDR1 SGHAT, CDR2 FQNNGV. Trimming took off 3 bases at V and 0 bases at J, with 15 bases between the two ends. Treatment in this sample: about 20 received Ad26.COV2.S at low or high dose, single or two shots; a few received placebo; per-sample allocation not given. After the first vaccine or placebo injection, samples were drawn on day 63. Wuhan-strain spike was delivered by a replication-incompetent Ad26 vector. The protocol was immunoSEQ multiplex PCR, while the TCRdb copy is restricted to in-frame clones and leaves out a portion. The sample lists roughly 680,000 clones; about 90% were seen once. With regard to this clone: Its target is not known.

Material: peripheral blood, obtained in a trial of Ad26.COV2.S vaccine versus placebo. The rearrangement joins TRBV11-2 to TRBJ1-3; possibly TRBD1 for D (5 bases). The sequence came from a person between 18 and 59 years old who received the Ad26.COV2.S COVID-19 vaccine or a placebo. The CDR3 DNA sequence: TGTGCCAGCAGCTTGGGGGACGGGATTGACTCTGGAAACACCATATATTTT. Translated, it gives CASSLGDGIDSGNTIYF.